The entry below gives a single TCR beta chain sequence along with its context. Each patient experienced a relapse that followed autologous stem cell transplantation, and brentuximab vedotin exposure varied. This sample was taken from a study of PD-1 blockade in classical Hodgkin lymphoma. The table came from immunoSEQ multiplex PCR; TCRdb's copy has only in-frame clones and leaves some out. This sample has under 95,000 clones, with about 92% found just once. The CDR3 contains 15 residues. Germline CDR1 and CDR2: KGHSH and LQKENI. Trimming took off 4 bases at V and 7 bases at J, with 19 bases between the two ends.

The receptor was derived from a human donor with classical Hodgkin lymphoma. This chain joins TRBV18 and TRBJ2-5; the D is unclear. Sequencing was performed on peripheral blood mononuclear cells (PBMCs), taken at baseline. In nucleotides, the CDR3 is TGTGCCAGCTCACGCAAACCGGATCAGTCTCGGACCCAGTACTTC. Its translation is CASSRKPDQSRTQYF.